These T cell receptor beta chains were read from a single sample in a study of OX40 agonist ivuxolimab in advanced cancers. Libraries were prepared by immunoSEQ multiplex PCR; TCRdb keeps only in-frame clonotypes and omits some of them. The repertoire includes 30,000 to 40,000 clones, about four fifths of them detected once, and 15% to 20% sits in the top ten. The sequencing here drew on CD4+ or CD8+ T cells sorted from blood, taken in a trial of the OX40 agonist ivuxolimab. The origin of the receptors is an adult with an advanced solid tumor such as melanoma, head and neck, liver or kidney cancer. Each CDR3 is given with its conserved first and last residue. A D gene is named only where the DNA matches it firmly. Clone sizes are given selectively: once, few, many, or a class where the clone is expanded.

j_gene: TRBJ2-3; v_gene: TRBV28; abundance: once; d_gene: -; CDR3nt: TGTGCCAGCAGTTTCGCGGGAAGCACAGATACGCAGTATTTT; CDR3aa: CASSFAGSTDTQYF
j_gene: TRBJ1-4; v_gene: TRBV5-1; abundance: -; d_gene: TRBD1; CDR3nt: TGCGCCAGCAGCCTGGGGACAGCCGACGGAAAACTGTTTTTT; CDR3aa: CASSLGTADGKLFF
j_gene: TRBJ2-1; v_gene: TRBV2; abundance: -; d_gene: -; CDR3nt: TGTGCCAGCAGTGAATACAGCTACAATGAGCAGTTCTTC; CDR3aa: CASSEYSYNEQFF
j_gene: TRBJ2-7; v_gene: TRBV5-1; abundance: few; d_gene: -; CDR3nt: TGCGCCAGCAGCGCCAGGGGTTCCTACGAGCAGTACTTC; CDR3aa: CASSARGSYEQYF
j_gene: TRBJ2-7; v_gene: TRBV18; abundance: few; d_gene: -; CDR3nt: TGTGCCAGCTCATCGGATTACGAGCAGTACTTC; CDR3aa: CASSSDYEQYF
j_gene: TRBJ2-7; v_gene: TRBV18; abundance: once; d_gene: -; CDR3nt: TGTGCCAGCTCTGAGGGGGACGCCTACGAGCAGTACTTC; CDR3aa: CASSEGDAYEQYF
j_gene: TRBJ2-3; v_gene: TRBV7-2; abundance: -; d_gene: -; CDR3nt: TGTGCCAGCAGCTTACGTGGTGACACAGATACGCAGTATTTT; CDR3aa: CASSLRGDTDTQYF
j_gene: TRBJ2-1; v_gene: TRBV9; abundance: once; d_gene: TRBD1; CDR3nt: TGTGCCAGCAGCGGTAACCGGGACAGGCTACACCAACTCTCCTACAATGAGCAGTTCTTC; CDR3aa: CASSGNRDRLHQLSYNEQFF
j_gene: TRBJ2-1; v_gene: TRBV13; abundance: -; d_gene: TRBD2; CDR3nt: TGTGCCAGCAGCGCCGGGCTAGCGGGCCGGGAAGTCATCAATGAGCAGTTCTTC; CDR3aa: CASSAGLAGREVINEQFF
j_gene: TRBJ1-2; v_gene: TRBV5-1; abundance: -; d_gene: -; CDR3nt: TGCGCCAGCGCGGAAGAAAGGGAGGTGGCATATGGCTACACCTTC; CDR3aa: CASAEEREVAYGYTF
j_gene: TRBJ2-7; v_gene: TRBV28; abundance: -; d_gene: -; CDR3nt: TGTGCCAGCAGTTTTCAGGTACAGGGATTAACCGAGCAGTACTTC; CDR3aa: CASSFQVQGLTEQYF
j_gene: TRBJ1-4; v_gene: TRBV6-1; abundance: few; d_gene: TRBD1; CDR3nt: TGTGCCAGCAGGACAGGGTTCGTTAATGAAAAACTGTTTTTT; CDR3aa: CASRTGFVNEKLFF
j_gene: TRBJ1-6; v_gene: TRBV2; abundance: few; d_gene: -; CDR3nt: TGTGCCAGCACCCCCTGGGAGGATTCACCCCTCCACTTT; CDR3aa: CASTPWEDSPLHF
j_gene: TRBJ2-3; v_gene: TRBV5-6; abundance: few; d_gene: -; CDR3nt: TGTGCCAGCAGCCCCCGTTTGATCTTCGGGGATACGCAGTATTTT; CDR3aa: CASSPRLIFGDTQYF
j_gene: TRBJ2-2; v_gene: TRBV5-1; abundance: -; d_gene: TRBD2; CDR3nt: TGCGCCAGCAGCTTACGCCCGGGACTAGCGGCCGGGGAGCTGTTTTTT; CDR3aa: CASSLRPGLAAGELFF
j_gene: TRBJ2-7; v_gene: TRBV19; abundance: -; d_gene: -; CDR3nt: TGTGCCAGTAGTATGCGCAAGGAAAACGAGCAGTACTTC; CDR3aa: CASSMRKENEQYF
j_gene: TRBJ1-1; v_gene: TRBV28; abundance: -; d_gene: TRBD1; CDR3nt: TGTGCCAGCAGGACGGGACAGGGGGGCTATGGGTCTTTCTTT; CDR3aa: CASRTGQGGYGSFF
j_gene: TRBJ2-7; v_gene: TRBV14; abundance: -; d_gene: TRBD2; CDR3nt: TGTGCCAGCAGCCAACTCCCCGGACTAGCGGGAGGCTACGAGCAGTACTTC; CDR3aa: CASSQLPGLAGGYEQYF
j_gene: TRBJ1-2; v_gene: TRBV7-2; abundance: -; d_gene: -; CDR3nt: TGTGCCAGTGGGCGGGGCTATGGCTACACCTTC; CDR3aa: CASGRGYGYTF
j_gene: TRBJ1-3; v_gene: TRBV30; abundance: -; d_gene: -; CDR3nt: TGTGCCTGGAGTGTACTTTCCTCTGGAAACACCATATATTTT; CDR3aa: CAWSVLSSGNTIYF
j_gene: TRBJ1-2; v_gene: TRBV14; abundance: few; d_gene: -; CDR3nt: TGTGCCAGCAGCCAAGATCCGGGGGGGATGAACTATGGCTACACCTTC; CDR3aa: CASSQDPGGMNYGYTF
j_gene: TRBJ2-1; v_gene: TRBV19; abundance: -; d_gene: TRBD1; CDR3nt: TGTGCCAGTATAGGGCAGGGGGCCCAAAGAGAGCAGTTCTTC; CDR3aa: CASIGQGAQREQFF
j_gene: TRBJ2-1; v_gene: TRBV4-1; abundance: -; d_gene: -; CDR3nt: TGCGCCAGCAGCCAAGAGTGGGGACAGCAGTTCTTC; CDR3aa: CASSQEWGQQFF
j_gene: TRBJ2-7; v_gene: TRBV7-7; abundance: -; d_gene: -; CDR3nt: TGTGCCAGCAGCTTAGCGCCATCGGGACCCCTAAGCTACGAGCAGTACTTC; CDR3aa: CASSLAPSGPLSYEQYF
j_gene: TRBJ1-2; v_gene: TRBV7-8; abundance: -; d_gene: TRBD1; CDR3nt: TGTGCCAGCAGTTCCTTATTCGGGACAGGGGGCTATGGCTACACCTTC; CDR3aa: CASSSLFGTGGYGYTF
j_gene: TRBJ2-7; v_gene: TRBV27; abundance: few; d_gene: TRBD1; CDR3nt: TGTGCCAGCAGTTTTGGGACAGGGGAGGACGAGCAGTACTTC; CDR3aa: CASSFGTGEDEQYF
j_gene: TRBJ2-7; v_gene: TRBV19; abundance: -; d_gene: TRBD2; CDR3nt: TGTGCCAGTAGTAGTTTTCGGGAGGCAGGGAGGTACGAGCAGTACTTC; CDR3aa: CASSSFREAGRYEQYF
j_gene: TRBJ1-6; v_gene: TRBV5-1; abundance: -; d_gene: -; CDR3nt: TGCGCCAGCTCTTCCAGCTCCTATAATTCACCCCTCCACTTT; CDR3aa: CASSSSSYNSPLHF
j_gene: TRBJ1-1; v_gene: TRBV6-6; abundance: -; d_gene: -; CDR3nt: TGTGCCAGCAGCCCTACAATGAACACTGAAGCTTTCTTT; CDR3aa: CASSPTMNTEAFF
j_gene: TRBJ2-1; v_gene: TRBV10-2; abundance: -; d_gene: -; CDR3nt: TGCGCCAGCAGCGGTCTCCTGAGCTCCTACAATGAGCAGTTCTTC; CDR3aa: CASSGLLSSYNEQFF